This T cell receptor beta chain originates from a study of blood T cell repertoires in COVID-19. Across the study: Material from acute and convalescent COVID-19 was sourced from the United States, Italy and Spain.

Cohort placement rested on clinical history that participants reported themselves. Recovered participants had two consecutive negative NP/OP PCR tests, healthcare professional clearance, or symptom resolution. CDR1 and CDR2 from the germline V gene are MDHEN and SYDVKM. The V end was cut by 4 bases, the J end by 6 bases, with 13 bases between. This CDR3 has 15 amino acids. The data were produced by immunoSEQ multiplex PCR, yet TCRdb's version contains in-frame clones alone and is incomplete. The data show approximately 220,000 clones, 84% seen once. The rearrangement uses TRBV28 and TRBJ1-6; D remains unclear. This TCR derives from a woman in her forties who had recovered from COVID-19. The specimen sequenced was PBMCs or T cells enriched from blood (not recorded which). This CDR3 is CASSSRAAGNSPLHF. Here the CDR3 DNA reads TGTGCCAGCAGTTCCCGCGCTGCGGGTAATTCACCCCTCCACTTT.